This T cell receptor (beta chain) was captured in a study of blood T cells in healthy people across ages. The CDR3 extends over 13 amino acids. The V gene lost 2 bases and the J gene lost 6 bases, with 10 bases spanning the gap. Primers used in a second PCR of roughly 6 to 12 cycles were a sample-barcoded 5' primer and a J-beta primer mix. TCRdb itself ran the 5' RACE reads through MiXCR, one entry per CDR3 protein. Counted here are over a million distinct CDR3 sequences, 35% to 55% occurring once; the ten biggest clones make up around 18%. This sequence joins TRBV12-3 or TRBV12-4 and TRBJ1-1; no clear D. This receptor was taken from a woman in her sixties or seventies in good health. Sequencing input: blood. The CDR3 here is CASSLLRYAEAFF. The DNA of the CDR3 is TGTGCCAGCAGTTTACTGAGGTACGCTGAAGCTTTCTTT.